The 27 T cell receptor beta chains reported below all come from one sample, sequenced in a study of cytomegalovirus exposure and HLA in healthy donors. A multiplex PCR was run with 60 Vbeta primers and 13 Jbeta primers. Generated by immunoSEQ multiplex PCR, the TCRdb table keeps only in-frame clones and is missing some. This table holds 150,000 to 200,000 clones, about 75% found once. The sample consisted of PBMCs. The receptors here all came from a man aged 50-60 years in good health and CMV-seropositive.

The rearrangement joins TRBV28 to TRBJ1-2, with D maybe TRBD1 (5 bases). The CDR3 contains 14 residues. Trimming left V 1 base short and J 5 bases short, with 11 bases between. Germline lookup yields CDR1 MDHEN and CDR2 SYDVKM. The CDR3 nucleotides read TGTGCCAGCAGTTTATATTTCCAGGGATATGGCTACACCTTC. Translation: CASSLYFQGYGYTF.

This sequence joins TRBV9 and TRBJ1-5; weak D call: TRBD1 (5 bases). CDR1 is SGDLS, CDR2 YYNGEE, per germline. The CDR3 is made up of 14 amino acids. The germline V and J ends were trimmed by 3 bases and 7 bases, with 14 bases remaining between them. The CDR3: CASSGSGVEQPQHF. CDR3 DNA: TGTGCCAGCAGCGGGTCGGGGGTAGAGCAGCCCCAGCATTTT.

The sample holds a few counts of this clone. This chain uses TRBV7-2 with TRBJ2-7, with a weak D call TRBD2 (7 bases). From germline, CDR1 is SGHTA and CDR2 FQGNSA. V lost 4 bases and J 6 bases, leaving 19 bases between the germline ends. The CDR3 has 15 residues. CDR3 DNA sequence: TGTGCCAGCAGCTCCGAGGGGGGGTCGATTGGCGAGCAGTACTTC. Translated: CASSSEGGSIGEQYF.

The chain has TRBV5-4 and TRBJ2-1; 15 bases agree with TRBD2. The V and J ends lost 0 bases and 6 bases, in that order; junction bases with no gene match: 13. The CDR3 spans 20 residues. Germline values: CDR1 SGHNT, CDR2 YYREEE (reference sequence). The CDR3 coding sequence is TGTGCCAGCAGCTTGGCTCGGACTAGCGGGGGGGGGCTCTACGGCAATGAGCAGTTCTTC. It yields the protein CASSLARTSGGGLYGNEQFF.

CDR3 nucleotides: TGTGCCACCAGCAGCACGAGGCAGGGCGATTCACCCCTCCACTTT. This encodes CATSSTRQGDSPLHF. The chain links TRBV15 to TRBJ1-6; D may be TRBD1 (5 bases). CDR3 length: 15 amino acids. Germline lookup yields CDR1 LNHNV and CDR2 YYDKDF (reference sequence). Trimming stripped 3 bases from V and 8 bases from J, with 14 bases between.

The rearrangement links TRBV13 to TRBJ2-2; D may be TRBD1 (5 bases). Germline CDR1 is PRHDT and CDR2 is FYEKMQ (reference sequence). The CDR3 consists of 16 residues. The V and J ends lost 0 bases and 0 bases respectively, with 8 bases between them. CDR3 sequence (DNA): TGTGCCAGCAGCTTAGGACAGGCCGCGAACACCGGGGAGCTGTTTTTT. Encoded protein: CASSLGQAANTGELFF.

This sequence joins TRBV5-1 and TRBJ1-3; the D is unclear. Trimming removed 0 bases at V and 0 bases at J, with 10 bases between. Germline CDR1 SGHRS, CDR2 YFSETQ. This CDR3 contains 16 residues. The CDR3 sequence is CASSLVPGSSGNTIYF. CDR3 nucleotide sequence: TGCGCCAGCAGCTTGGTTCCAGGTTCCTCTGGAAACACCATATATTTT.

This sequence joins TRBV7-4 and TRBJ1-4; D is ambiguous. Trimming shortened V by 1 base and J by 13 bases, and 19 bases separated the two germline ends. The CDR3 is 15 residues long. Germline values: CDR1 SGHVT, CDR2 SQSDAQ. DNA of the CDR3: TGTGCCAGCAGCTTAGGGAGCAGACCCACTCTGGGACTGTTTTTT. Its translation: CASSLGSRPTLGLFF.

This sequence joins TRBV5-1 and TRBJ1-1, with no clear D. This CDR3 is built from 14 residues. V was pared by 2 bases and J by 9 bases, with 17 bases between. Germline V gives CDR1 SGHRS, CDR2 YFSETQ. The CDR3 DNA reads as TGCGCCAGCAGCTTCACGGAGGGCCTTTCTCAAGCTTTCTTT. Protein: CASSFTEGLSQAFF.

As concerns this clone: The same CDR3 can be traced to other DNA sequences in this sample. V and J are TRBV18 and TRBJ1-2; no clear D gene. V lost 2 bases and J 2 bases, leaving 6 bases between the germline ends. CDR3 size: 13 residues. Germline values: CDR1 KGHSH, CDR2 LQKENI. The CDR3 spells CASSPTENYGYTF. The CDR3 DNA reads as TGTGCCAGCTCACCAACAGAAAACTATGGCTACACCTTC.

The rearrangement links TRBV4-3 to TRBJ1-1, with D unclear. This CDR3 is 15 amino acids long. The V and J ends lost 2 bases and 1 base respectively, with 11 bases between them. Germline V lookup: CDR1 LGHNA, CDR2 YSLEER. The CDR3 here is CASSQNLRGNTEAFF. The CDR3 nucleotides are TGCGCCAGCAGCCAAAACTTACGGGGGAACACTGAAGCTTTCTTT.

This chain joins TRBV11-2 and TRBJ2-5; the match to TRBD1 covers 7 bases. This CDR3 comprises 15 residues. The V segment lost 6 bases and the J segment 1 base; nucleotides outside the gene matches: 8. Looked up from germline, CDR1 is SGHAT and CDR2 is FQNNGV. The CDR3 loop reads CASSLMGQIQETQYF. The CDR3 DNA reads as TGTGCCAGCAGTCTTATGGGACAGATCCAAGAGACCCAGTACTTC.

The J gene is TRBJ2-3, the V gene TRBV7-9; D remains ambiguous. Germline-derived CDR1 and CDR2 are SEHNR and FQNEAQ (reference sequence). This CDR3 has 12 amino acids. With 4 bases removed from V and 4 bases from J, the gap between germline ends came to 6 bases. The CDR3 sequence is CASSSLSDTQYF. The CDR3 region has the DNA TGTGCCAGCAGCTCCTTATCAGATACGCAGTATTTT.

V usage is TRBV5-6 and J usage is TRBJ2-5; D possibly corresponds to TRBD2 (5 bases). CDR1 and CDR2 from the germline V gene are SGHDT and YYEEEE. Trimming removed 1 base at V and 1 base at J, with 8 bases between. The CDR3 length is 14 residues. CDR3 in DNA: TGTGCCAGCAGCTTGATTGGGAGCCAAGAGACCCAGTACTTC. Protein product: CASSLIGSQETQYF.

The genes are TRBV4-1 and TRBJ2-7; D call uncertain. V lost 0 bases, J lost 3 bases, and 15 bases lay in between. In germline, CDR1 is MGHRA, CDR2 YSYEKL. The CDR3 length is 16 residues. CDR3 nucleotide sequence: TGCGCCAGCAGCCAAGAGGTTGCTCTCTCCTACTACGAGCAGTACTTC. Translated: CASSQEVALSYYEQYF.

J is TRBJ1-2 and V is TRBV18; 9 nucleotides line up with TRBD1. Trimming removed 2 bases from V and 2 bases from J; junction bases left unmatched: 12. The CDR3 loop spans 18 amino acids. Germline V lookup: CDR1 KGHSH, CDR2 LQKENI. CDR3: CASSPWTGAPVGNYGYTF. The CDR3 bases are TGTGCCAGCTCACCATGGACAGGGGCACCGGTGGGAAACTATGGCTACACCTTC.

In this sample, this clone turned up a few times. The chain couples TRBV2 to TRBJ2-2, with D hard to call. Germline V gene sequence: CDR1 SNHLY, CDR2 FYNNEI. V was clipped by 8 bases and J by 0 bases, with 13 bases between them. The CDR3 is made up of 15 amino acids. Written as DNA, the CDR3 is TGTGCCAGCCGCATGGAACAGTCGAACACCGGGGAGCTGTTTTTT. It yields the protein CASRMEQSNTGELFF.

The V and J genes are TRBV7-2 and TRBJ1-1; possible D gene TRBD1, 5 bases. Trimming stripped 5 bases from V and 1 base from J, with 8 bases between. Per the germline V gene, CDR1 is SGHTA and CDR2 is FQGNSA. This CDR3 has 13 residues. The CDR3 nucleotides read TGTGCCAGCAGCCCGACAGAGAACACTGAAGCTTTCTTT. This gives the protein CASSPTENTEAFF.

The chain employs TRBV7-2 and TRBJ2-5; TRBD1 aligns across 9 bases. Per germline, CDR1 SGHTA and CDR2 FQGNSA. The CDR3 is made up of 15 amino acids. J was trimmed by 4 bases and V by 6 bases; bases with no gene match: 9. The CDR3 DNA sequence: TGTGCCAGCAGTCGAAGTGGGACAGGGTCAGAGACCCAGTACTTC. Its translation: CASSRSGTGSETQYF.

V usage is TRBV6-6 and J usage is TRBJ1-1, with no clear D. The germline V gene has CDR1 MNHNY and CDR2 SVGAGI (reference sequence). This CDR3 is 14 amino acids long. V was pared by 7 bases and J by 1 base, with 13 bases between. The CDR3 spells CASNPSPGNTEAFF. The CDR3 DNA reads TGTGCCAGCAACCCCAGTCCAGGGAACACTGAAGCTTTCTTT.

This chain links TRBV15 with TRBJ1-1; perhaps TRBD1 as D (5 bases). The germline V gene has CDR1 LNHNV and CDR2 YYDKDF (reference sequence). The CDR3 covers 15 residues. V lost 3 bases and J lost 4, with 15 bases in between. CDR3 in DNA: TGTGCCACCAGCAGCACCTTCATGGGGGGCACTGAAGCTTTCTTT. Residues: CATSSTFMGGTEAFF.

The rearrangement uses TRBV28 and TRBJ1-5; D is perhaps TRBD1 (6 bases). The germline V and J ends were trimmed by 3 bases and 6 bases, with 15 bases remaining between them. The CDR3 is made up of 15 amino acids. From germline, CDR1 is MDHEN and CDR2 SYDVKM. DNA of the CDR3: TGTGCCAGCAGTTTGGCAGCGCAAGGGGGTCAGCCCCAGCATTTT. This gives the protein CASSLAAQGGQPQHF.

The genes are TRBV12-5 and TRBJ1-5, with 8 positions matching TRBD1. The CDR3 spans 15 residues. The germline gives CDR1 LGHNT, CDR2 FRNRAP. With 6 bases clipped from V and 6 bases from J, the junction kept 10 bases outside the gene matches. This CDR3 reads CASGTQGARSQPQHF. The CDR3 DNA reads as TGTGCTAGTGGGACCCAGGGGGCGCGAAGTCAGCCCCAGCATTTT.

A remark on this clone: At one of its ends the junction is not consistent with the germline gene, which may arise from a read error. The J gene is TRBJ1-4, the V gene TRBV7-9; 10 nucleotides agree with TRBD1. The germline CDR1 and CDR2 sequences are SEHNR and FQNEAQ (reference sequence). The length of the CDR3 is 15 residues. In nucleotides, the CDR3 is TGTTCCAGCAGCTCCGACAGGGGGCTTAATGAAAAACTGTTTTTT. Encoded protein: CSSSSDRGLNEKLFF.

The genes are TRBV5-4 and TRBJ1-1; TRBD1 is a possible D gene (5 bases). The CDR3 runs 15 residues. The germline V gene has CDR1 SGHNT and CDR2 YYREEE (reference sequence). Trimming removed 1 base at V and 5 bases at J, with 15 bases between. CDR3 amino acids: CASSLQRGGRTEAFF. The CDR3 nucleotides read TGTGCCAGCAGCTTGCAACGGGGGGGTAGGACTGAAGCTTTCTTT. Full variable domain (missing parts from reference TRBV5-4 and TRBJ1-1): ETGVTQSPTHLIKTRGQQVTLRCSSQSGHNTVSWYQQALGQGPQFIFQYYREEENGRGNFPPRFSGLQFPNYSSELNVNALELDDSALYLCASSLQRGGRTEAFFGQGTRLTVV.

The rearrangement joins TRBV9 to TRBJ2-1; D is unresolved. Germline V gene lookup returns CDR1 SGDLS and CDR2 YYNGEE. This CDR3 region has 15 residues. Between the trimmed V and J ends, which lost 4 bases and 1 base, there was a span of 12 bases. This CDR3 is CASSKRLDSYNEQFF. The CDR3 bases are TGTGCCAGCAGCAAACGACTTGATTCCTACAATGAGCAGTTCTTC.

The rearrangement links TRBV7-2 to TRBJ1-5; D may be TRBD1 (5 bases). V lost 4 bases and J lost 5, with 9 bases in between. This CDR3 region has 13 residues. In germline, CDR1 is SGHTA, CDR2 FQGNSA. The CDR3 is CASSSDSYQPQHF. The DNA for the CDR3 is TGTGCCAGCAGCTCCGACAGTTATCAGCCCCAGCATTTT.